This section outlines one T cell receptor (beta chain) sequence together with its context. Its antigen is not known. The sample is drawn from a study of shared clonotypes between healthy human individuals. General study results and limits: Investigators expected sequencing depth to affect clonotype sharing among donors.

Trimming took 1 base from V and 2 from J, leaving 15 bases between them. The length of the CDR3 is 16 residues. CDR1 is SGHKS and CDR2 is YYEKEE in the germline V gene (reference sequence). Sequencing was performed with immunoSEQ multiplex PCR; in TCRdb, only in-frame clones are kept and a portion is missing. The sample gives some 480,000 clones, roughly 85% of which show up once; around 12% is in the top ten. Researchers drew on roughly 84 million PBMCs for genomic DNA from unsorted samples. Source material: PBMCs. The gene calls are TRBV5-5 and TRBJ1-1; the D gene is possibly TRBD1 (5 bases). This receptor was obtained from a woman between 35 and 50 years old in good health. Some clones in this sample may be carry-over from other donors' samples. For the CDR3, the DNA is TGTGCCAGCAGCTTGAAGGGCGACAGATTAAACACTGAAGCTTTCTTT. Protein product: CASSLKGDRLNTEAFF. Using reference TRBV5-5 and TRBJ1-1 for the parts outside the CDR3, the full variable domain is DAGVTQSPTHLIKTRGQQVTLRCSPISGHKSVSWYQQVLGQGPQFIFQYYEKEERGRGNFPDRFSARQFPNYSSELNVNALLLGDSALYLCASSLKGDRLNTEAFFGQGTRLTVV.